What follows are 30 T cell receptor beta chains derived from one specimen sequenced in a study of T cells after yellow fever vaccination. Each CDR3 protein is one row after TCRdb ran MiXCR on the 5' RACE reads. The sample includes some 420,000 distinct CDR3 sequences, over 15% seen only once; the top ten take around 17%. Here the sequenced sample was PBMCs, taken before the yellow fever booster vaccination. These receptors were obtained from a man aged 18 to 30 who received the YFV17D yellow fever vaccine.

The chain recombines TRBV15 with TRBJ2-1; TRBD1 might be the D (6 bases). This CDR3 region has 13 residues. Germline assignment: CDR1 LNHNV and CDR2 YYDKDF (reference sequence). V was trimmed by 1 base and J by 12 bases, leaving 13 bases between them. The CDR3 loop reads CATSRVTGPSQFF. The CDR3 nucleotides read TGTGCCACCAGCAGAGTAACAGGGCCCTCGCAGTTCTTC.

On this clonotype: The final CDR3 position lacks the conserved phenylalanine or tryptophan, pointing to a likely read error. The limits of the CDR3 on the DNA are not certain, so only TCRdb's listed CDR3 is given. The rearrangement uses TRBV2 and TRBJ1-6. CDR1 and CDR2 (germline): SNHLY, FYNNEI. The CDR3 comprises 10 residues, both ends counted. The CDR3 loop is CASSDLETVI.

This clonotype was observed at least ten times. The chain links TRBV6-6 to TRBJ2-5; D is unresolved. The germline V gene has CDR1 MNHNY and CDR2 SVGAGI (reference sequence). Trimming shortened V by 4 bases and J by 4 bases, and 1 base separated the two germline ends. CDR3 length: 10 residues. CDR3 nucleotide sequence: TGTGCCAGCAGTTCAGAGACCCAGTACTTC. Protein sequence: CASSSETQYF.

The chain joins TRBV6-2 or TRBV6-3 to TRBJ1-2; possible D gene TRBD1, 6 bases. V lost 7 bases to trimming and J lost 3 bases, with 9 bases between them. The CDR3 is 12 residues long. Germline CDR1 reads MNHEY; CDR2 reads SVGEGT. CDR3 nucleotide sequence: TGTGCCAGCACCAGACAGGACTATGGCTACACCTTC. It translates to CASTRQDYGYTF.

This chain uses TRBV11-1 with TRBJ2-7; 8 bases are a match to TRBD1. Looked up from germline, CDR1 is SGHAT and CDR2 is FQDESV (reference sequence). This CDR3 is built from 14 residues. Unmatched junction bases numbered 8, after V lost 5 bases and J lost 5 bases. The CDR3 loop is CASSPRTGTDEQYF. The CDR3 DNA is TGTGCCAGCAGCCCCCGGACAGGGACGGACGAGCAGTACTTC.

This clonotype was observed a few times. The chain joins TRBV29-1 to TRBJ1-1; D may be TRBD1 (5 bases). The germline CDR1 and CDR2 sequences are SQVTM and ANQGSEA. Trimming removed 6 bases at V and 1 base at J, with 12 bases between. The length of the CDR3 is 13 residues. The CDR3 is CSVASTENTEAFF. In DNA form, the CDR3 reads TGCAGCGTCGCATCGACAGAGAACACTGAAGCTTTCTTT.

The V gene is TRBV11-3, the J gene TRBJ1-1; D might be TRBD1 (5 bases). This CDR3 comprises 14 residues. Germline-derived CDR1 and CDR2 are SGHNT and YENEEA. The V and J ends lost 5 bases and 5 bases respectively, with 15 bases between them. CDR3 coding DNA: TGTGCCAGCAGCCGGGACGGCGGAGAAACTGAAGCTTTCTTT. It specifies CASSRDGGETEAFF.

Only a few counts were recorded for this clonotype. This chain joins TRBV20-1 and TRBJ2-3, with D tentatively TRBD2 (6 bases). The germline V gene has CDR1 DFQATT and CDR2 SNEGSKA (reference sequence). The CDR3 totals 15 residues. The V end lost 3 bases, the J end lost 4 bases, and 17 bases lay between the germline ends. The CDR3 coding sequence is TGCAGTGCTAGGGGACTGGGGCGGGGAGCAGATACGCAGTATTTT. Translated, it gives CSARGLGRGADTQYF.

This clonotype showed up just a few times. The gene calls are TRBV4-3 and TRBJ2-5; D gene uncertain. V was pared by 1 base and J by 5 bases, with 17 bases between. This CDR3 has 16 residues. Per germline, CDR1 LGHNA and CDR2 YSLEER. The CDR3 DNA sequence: TGCGCCAGCAGCCAAGGGGTCGACTGGACGCAGGAGACCCAGTACTTC. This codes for CASSQGVDWTQETQYF.

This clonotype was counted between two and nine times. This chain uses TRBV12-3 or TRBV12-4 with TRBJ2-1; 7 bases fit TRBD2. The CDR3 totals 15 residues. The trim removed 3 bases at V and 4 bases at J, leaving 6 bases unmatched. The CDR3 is CASSFGGSTYNEQFF. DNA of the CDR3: TGTGCCAGCAGTTTCGGGGGGTCGACTTACAATGAGCAGTTCTTC.

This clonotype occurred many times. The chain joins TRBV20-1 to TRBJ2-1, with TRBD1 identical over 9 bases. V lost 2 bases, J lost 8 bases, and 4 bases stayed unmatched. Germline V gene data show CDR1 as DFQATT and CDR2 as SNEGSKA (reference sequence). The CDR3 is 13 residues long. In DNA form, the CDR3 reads TGCAGTGCTAGATCGACAGGGGGGGATGAGCAGTTCTTC. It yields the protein CSARSTGGDEQFF.

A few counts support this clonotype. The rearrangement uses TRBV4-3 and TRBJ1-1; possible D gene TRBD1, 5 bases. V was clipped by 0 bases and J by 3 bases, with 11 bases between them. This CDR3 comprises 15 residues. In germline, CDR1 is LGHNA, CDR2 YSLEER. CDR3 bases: TGCGCCAGCAGCCAAGATAAGGGGAGGTACACTGAAGCTTTCTTT. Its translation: CASSQDKGRYTEAFF.

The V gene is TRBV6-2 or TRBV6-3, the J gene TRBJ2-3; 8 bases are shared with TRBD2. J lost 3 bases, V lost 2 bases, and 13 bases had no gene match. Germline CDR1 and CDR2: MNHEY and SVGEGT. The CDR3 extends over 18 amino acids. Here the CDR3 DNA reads TGTGCCAGCAGTTACGAACCTGGGCGGGGGGCAAGTACAGATACGCAGTATTTT. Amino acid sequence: CASSYEPGRGASTDTQYF.

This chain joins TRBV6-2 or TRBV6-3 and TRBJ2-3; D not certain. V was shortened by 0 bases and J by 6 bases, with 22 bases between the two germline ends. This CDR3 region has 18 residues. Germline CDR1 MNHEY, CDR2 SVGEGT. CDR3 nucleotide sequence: TGTGCCAGCAGTTACTCGATCTTTTCCCGGTTCTTGGAGGATACGCAGTATTTT. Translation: CASSYSIFSRFLEDTQYF.

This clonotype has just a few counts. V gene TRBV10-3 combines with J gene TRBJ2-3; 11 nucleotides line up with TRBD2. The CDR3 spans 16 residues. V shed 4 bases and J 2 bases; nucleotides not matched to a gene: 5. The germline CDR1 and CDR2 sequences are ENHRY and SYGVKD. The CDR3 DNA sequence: TGTGCCATCAGTGGGGTAGCGGGGGGGGCCACAGATACGCAGTATTTT. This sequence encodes CAISGVAGGATDTQYF.

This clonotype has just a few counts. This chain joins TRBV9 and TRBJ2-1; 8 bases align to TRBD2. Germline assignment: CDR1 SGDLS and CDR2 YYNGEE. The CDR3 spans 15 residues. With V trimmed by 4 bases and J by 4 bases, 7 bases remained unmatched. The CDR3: CASSPQRGPYNEQFF. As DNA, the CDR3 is TGTGCCAGCAGCCCGCAGCGGGGGCCTTACAATGAGCAGTTCTTC.

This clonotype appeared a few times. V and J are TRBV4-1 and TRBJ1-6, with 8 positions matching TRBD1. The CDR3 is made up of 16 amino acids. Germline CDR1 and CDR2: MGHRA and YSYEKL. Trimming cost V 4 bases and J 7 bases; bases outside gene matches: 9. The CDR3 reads CASSRPGTGGNSPLHF. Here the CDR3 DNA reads TGCGCCAGCAGCCGACCGGGCACAGGGGGAAATTCACCCCTCCACTTT.

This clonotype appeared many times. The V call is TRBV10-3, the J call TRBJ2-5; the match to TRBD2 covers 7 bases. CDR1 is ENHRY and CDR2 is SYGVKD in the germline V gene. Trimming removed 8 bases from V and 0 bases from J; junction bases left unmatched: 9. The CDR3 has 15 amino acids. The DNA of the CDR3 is TGTGCCATCCGGTCGGGAGGCGGGGACCAAGAGACCCAGTACTTC. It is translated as CAIRSGGGDQETQYF.

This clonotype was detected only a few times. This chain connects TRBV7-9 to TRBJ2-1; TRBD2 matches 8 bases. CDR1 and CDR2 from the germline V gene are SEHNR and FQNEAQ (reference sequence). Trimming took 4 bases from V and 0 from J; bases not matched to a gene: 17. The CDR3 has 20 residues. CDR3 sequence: CASSSIRELAERSSYNEQFF. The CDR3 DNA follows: TGTGCCAGCAGCTCCATCAGGGAACTAGCGGAAAGGAGCTCCTACAATGAGCAGTTCTTC.

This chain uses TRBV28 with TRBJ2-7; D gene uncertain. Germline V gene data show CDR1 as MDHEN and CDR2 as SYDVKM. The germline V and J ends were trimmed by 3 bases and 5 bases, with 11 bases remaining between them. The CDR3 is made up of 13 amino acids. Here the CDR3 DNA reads TGTGCCAGCAGTTTCGAGTATGGGGACGAGCAGTACTTC. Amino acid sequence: CASSFEYGDEQYF.

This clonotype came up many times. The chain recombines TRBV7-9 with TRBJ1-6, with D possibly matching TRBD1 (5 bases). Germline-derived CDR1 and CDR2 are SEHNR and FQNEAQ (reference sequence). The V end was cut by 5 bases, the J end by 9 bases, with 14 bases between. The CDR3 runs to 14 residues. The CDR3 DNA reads TGTGCCAGCAGCCGAGACAGAGGCAGTTCACCCCTCCACTTT. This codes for CASSRDRGSSPLHF.

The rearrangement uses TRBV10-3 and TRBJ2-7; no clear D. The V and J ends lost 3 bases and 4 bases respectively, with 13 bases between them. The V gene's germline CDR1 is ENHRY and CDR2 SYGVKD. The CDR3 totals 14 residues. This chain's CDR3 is CAISDLEKQYEQYF. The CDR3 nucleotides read TGTGCCATCAGTGATCTAGAGAAGCAGTACGAGCAGTACTTC.

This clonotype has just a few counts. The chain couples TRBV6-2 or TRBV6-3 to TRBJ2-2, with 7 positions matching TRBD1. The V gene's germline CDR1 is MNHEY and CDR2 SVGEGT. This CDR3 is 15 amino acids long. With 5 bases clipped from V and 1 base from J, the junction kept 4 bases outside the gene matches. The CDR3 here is CASSLDRVNTGELFF. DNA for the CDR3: TGTGCCAGCAGTCTCGACAGGGTGAACACCGGGGAGCTGTTTTTT.

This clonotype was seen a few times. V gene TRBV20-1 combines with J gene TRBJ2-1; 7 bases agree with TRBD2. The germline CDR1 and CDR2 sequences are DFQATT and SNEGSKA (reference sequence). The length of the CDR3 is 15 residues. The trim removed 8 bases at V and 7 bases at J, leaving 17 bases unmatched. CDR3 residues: CSLPWGWGEGNEQFF. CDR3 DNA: TGCAGTCTCCCATGGGGCTGGGGGGAGGGAAATGAGCAGTTCTTC.

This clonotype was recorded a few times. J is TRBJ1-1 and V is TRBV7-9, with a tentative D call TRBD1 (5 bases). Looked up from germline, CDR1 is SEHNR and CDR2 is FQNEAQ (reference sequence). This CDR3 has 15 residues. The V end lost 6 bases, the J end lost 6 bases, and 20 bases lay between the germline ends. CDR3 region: CASRGHDILSPEAFF. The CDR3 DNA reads TGTGCCAGCAGGGGGCACGACATTTTGTCCCCTGAAGCTTTCTTT.

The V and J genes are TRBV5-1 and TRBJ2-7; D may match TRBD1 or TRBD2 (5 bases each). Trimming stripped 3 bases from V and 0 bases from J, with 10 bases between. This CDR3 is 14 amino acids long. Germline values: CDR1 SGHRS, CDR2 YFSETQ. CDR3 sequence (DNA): TGCGCCAGCAGCTGGGACCCATCCTCCTACGAGCAGTACGTC. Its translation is CASSWDPSSYEQYV.

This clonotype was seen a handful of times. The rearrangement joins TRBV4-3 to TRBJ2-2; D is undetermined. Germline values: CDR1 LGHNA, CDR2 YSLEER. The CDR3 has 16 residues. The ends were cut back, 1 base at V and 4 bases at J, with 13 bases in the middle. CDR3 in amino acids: CASSQVSGIATGELFF. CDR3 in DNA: TGCGCCAGCAGCCAAGTGAGTGGGATAGCCACCGGGGAGCTGTTTTTT.

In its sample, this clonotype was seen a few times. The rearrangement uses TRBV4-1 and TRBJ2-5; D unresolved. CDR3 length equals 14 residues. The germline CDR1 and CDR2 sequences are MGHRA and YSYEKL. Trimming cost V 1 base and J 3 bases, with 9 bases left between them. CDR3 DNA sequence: TGCGCCAGCAGCCAAGGGCCCCATAAAGAGACCCAGTACTTC. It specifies CASSQGPHKETQYF.

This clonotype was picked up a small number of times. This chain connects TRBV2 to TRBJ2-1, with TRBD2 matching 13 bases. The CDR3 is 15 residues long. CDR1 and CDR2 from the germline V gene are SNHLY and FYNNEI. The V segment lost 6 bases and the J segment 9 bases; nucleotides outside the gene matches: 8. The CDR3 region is CASSATSGGAREQFF. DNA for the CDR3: TGTGCCAGCAGCGCTACTAGCGGGGGGGCTCGTGAGCAGTTCTTC. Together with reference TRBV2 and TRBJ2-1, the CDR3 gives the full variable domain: EPEVTQTPSHQVTQMGQEVILRCVPISNHLYFYWYRQILGQKVEFLVSFYNNEISEKSEIFDDQFSVERPDGSNFTLKIRSTKLEDSAMYFCASSATSGGAREQFFGPGTRLTVL.

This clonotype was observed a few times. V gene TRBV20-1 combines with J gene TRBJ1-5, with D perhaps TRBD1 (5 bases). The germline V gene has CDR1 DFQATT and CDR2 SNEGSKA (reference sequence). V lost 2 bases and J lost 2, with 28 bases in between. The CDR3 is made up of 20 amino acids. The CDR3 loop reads CSARTYLTDTGIAGNQPQHF. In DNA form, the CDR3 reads TGCAGTGCTAGAACCTACCTCACTGATACAGGAATCGCGGGCAATCAGCCCCAGCATTTT.